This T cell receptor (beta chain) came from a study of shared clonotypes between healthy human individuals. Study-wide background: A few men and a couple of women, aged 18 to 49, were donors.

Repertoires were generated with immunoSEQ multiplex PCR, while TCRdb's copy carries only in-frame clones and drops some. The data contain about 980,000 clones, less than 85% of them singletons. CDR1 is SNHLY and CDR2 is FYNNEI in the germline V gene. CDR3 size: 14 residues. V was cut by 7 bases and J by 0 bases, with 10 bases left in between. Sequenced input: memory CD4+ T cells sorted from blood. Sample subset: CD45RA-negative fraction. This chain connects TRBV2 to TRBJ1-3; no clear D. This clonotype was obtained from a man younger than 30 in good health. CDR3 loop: CASNLDSSGNTIYF. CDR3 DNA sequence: TGTGCCAGCAATTTGGATAGCTCTGGAAACACCATATATTTT.